Below are 10 T cell receptor beta chains sequenced from a single sample in a study of blood T cells in healthy people across ages. The second PCR ran about 6 to 12 cycles with a sample-barcoded 5' primer and J-beta primers. Each CDR3 protein is one row after TCRdb ran MiXCR on the 5' RACE reads. The repertoire consists of around 1,700,000 distinct CDR3 sequences, with roughly 30% occurring once and the leading ten covering 6.5% to 8.5%. The specimen was blood. The receptors derive from a woman aged 30 to 39 in good health.

This sequence joins TRBV24-1 and TRBJ2-1; no clear D. The CDR3 spans 14 residues. Trimming left V 4 bases short and J 1 base short, with 7 bases between. CDR1 is KGHDR, CDR2 SFDVKD, per germline. The CDR3 reads CATSDKLSYNEQFF. CDR3 DNA sequence: TGTGCCACCAGTGACAAGCTGTCCTACAATGAGCAGTTCTTC.

This chain uses TRBV12-3 or TRBV12-4 with TRBJ1-5; no reliable D call. Deletions cut 9 bases from V and 3 bases from J, with 12 bases between. This CDR3 has 13 residues. The chain's CDR3 is CASMGRLNQPQHF. The CDR3 DNA reads as TGTGCCAGTATGGGCAGACTCAATCAGCCCCAGCATTTT.

The sample holds many counts of this clonotype. The chain carries TRBV7-8 and TRBJ2-7, with a weak D call TRBD1 (6 bases). V shed 5 bases and J shed 1 base, with 15 bases lying between them. The CDR3 loop spans 15 amino acids. Germline CDR1 SGHVS, CDR2 FQNEAQ. In nucleotides, the CDR3 is TGTGCCAGCAGCCTAGGACAGTCACCATCCTACGAGCAGTACTTC. It specifies CASSLGQSPSYEQYF.

The chain links TRBV2 to TRBJ2-7; D tentatively fits TRBD1 or TRBD2 (5 bases each). Per the germline V gene, CDR1 is SNHLY and CDR2 is FYNNEI. This CDR3 contains 14 residues. Trimming left V 8 bases short and J 2 bases short, with 16 bases between. Here the CDR3 reads CASGDGLGAYEQYF. In DNA form, the CDR3 reads TGTGCCAGCGGGGACGGACTGGGTGCCTACGAGCAGTACTTC.

The rearrangement uses TRBV28 and TRBJ1-2; 8 bases line up with TRBD1. Germline V gives CDR1 MDHEN, CDR2 SYDVKM. V trimming: 5 bases; J trimming: 8 bases; junction bases outside the gene matches: 10. This CDR3 region has 14 residues. The CDR3 protein is CASSLRGRTEGYTF. As DNA, the CDR3 is TGTGCCAGCAGTCTCAGGGGGCGCACGGAGGGCTACACCTTC.

Note on this clonotype: A much larger clone differs from this one at a single base, so this may be a read error. The chain couples TRBV7-9 to TRBJ1-1, with D perhaps matching TRBD1 (5 bases). Germline-derived CDR1 and CDR2 are SEHNR and FQNEAQ (reference sequence). Trimming removed 3 bases from V and 5 bases from J, with 13 bases in between. The CDR3 runs to 14 residues. CDR3 in amino acids: CASSLRQQKTEAFF. The CDR3 DNA is TGTGCCAGCAGCTTGCGACAGCAGAAAACTGAAGCTTTCTTT.

A few counts support this clonotype. The chain joins TRBV25-1 to TRBJ1-2; D not certain. This CDR3 region has 14 residues. Germline V gene lookup returns CDR1 MGHDK and CDR2 SYGVNS. The ends were cut back, 3 bases at V and 4 bases at J, with 12 bases in the middle. The CDR3 DNA follows: TGTGCCAGCAGTGATTTGGCAGGAACCTATGGCTACACCTTC. This translates into CASSDLAGTYGYTF.

This clonotype was counted ten times or more. The chain carries TRBV28 and TRBJ2-7; D is perhaps TRBD1 (6 bases). Germline V gene sequence: CDR1 MDHEN, CDR2 SYDVKM. CDR3 size: 14 residues. V lost 6 bases and J lost 1, with 13 bases in between. CDR3: CASSPTGRSYEQYF. In DNA, the CDR3 is TGTGCCAGCAGCCCGACAGGAAGATCCTACGAGCAGTACTTC. Using reference TRBV28 and TRBJ2-7 for the parts outside the CDR3, the full variable domain is DVKVTQSSRYLVKRTGEKVFLECVQDMDHENMFWYRQDPGLGLRLIYFSYDVKMKEKGDIPEGYSVSREKKERFSLILESASTNQTSMYLCASSPTGRSYEQYFGPGTRLTVT.

This clonotype occurred a few times. V gene TRBV5-5 combines with J gene TRBJ1-1; no reliable D call. The germline V and J ends were trimmed by 0 bases and 3 bases, with 6 bases remaining between them. Germline CDR1 is SGHKS and CDR2 is YYEKEE (reference sequence). The CDR3 has 13 residues. The DNA for the CDR3 is TGTGCCAGCAGCTTGGCCAGGTACACTGAAGCTTTCTTT. Its translation is CASSLARYTEAFF.

The sample holds one count of this clonotype. The gene calls are TRBV5-6 and TRBJ2-1; tentatively, D is TRBD1 (6 bases). V was pared by 3 bases and J by 4 bases, with 14 bases between. The CDR3 runs to 15 residues. Looked up from germline, CDR1 is SGHDT and CDR2 is YYEEEE. The CDR3 DNA reads as TGTGCCAGCAGCTCAAGACAGGAGCTTTACAATGAGCAGTTCTTC. Translating gives CASSSRQELYNEQFF.